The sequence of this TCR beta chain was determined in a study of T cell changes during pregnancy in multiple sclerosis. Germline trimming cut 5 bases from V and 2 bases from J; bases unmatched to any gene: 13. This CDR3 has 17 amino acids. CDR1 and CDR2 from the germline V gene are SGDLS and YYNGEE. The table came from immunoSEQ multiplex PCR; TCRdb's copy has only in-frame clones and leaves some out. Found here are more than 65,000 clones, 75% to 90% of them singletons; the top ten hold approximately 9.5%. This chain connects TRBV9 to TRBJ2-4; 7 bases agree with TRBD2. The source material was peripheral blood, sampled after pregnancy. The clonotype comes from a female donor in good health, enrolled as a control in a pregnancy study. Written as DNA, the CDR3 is TGTGCCAGCAGGGGGGAGGGGCCCCCCGGAACCAAAAACATTCAGTACTTC. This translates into CASRGEGPPGTKNIQYF.